The 18 T cell receptor beta chains given below trace back to one sample, sequenced in a study of breast tumors, draining lymph nodes, adjacent tissues. The lymph nodes were axillary draining lymph nodes from breast cancer patients. TCRdb ran MiXCR on the multiplex PCR reads and lists one entry per CDR3 protein. The table includes roughly 220,000 distinct CDR3 sequences, less than 45% detected once. Sequenced: axillary lymph node tissue. These receptors were obtained from a female donor with breast cancer. Some clones in this sample may be carry-over from other donors' samples.

The chain links TRBV6-4 to TRBJ1-5; unclear D gene. The V end lost 6 bases, the J end lost 9 bases, and 18 bases lay between the germline ends. Germline V gene lookup returns CDR1 MRHNA and CDR2 SNTAGT. This CDR3 is 14 amino acids long. This CDR3 is CASRGGMAKGPQHF. CDR3 in DNA: TGTGCCAGCAGGGGAGGAATGGCAAAAGGGCCCCAGCATTTT.

This clonotype was recorded many times. V and J are TRBV20-1 and TRBJ1-2, with a weak D call TRBD1 (6 bases). Trimming cost V 0 bases and J 7 bases, with 15 bases left between them. Per the germline V gene, CDR1 is DFQATT and CDR2 is SNEGSKA (reference sequence). The CDR3 runs to 14 residues. CDR3 sequence reads: CSARDGGRVSGYTF. For the CDR3, the DNA is TGCAGTGCTAGAGATGGGGGGCGCGTTAGTGGCTACACCTTC.

This clonotype was detected only a few times. This may be a read error: a much more frequent sequence differs by one nucleotide. The chain combines TRBV12-3 or TRBV12-4 with TRBJ2-1; D ambiguous. Trimming shortened V by 5 bases and J by 9 bases, and 8 bases separated the two germline ends. The CDR3 consists of 11 residues. For the CDR3, the DNA is TGTGCCAGCAGTAGCCTGGGTGAGCAGTTCTTC. This translates into CASSSLGEQFF.

The CDR3 DNA follows: TGTGCCAGCAGTGCTCCGGACAGGGACTATGGCTACACCTTC. As protein: CASSAPDRDYGYTF. The J gene is TRBJ1-2, the V gene TRBV16, with 8 bases that match TRBD1. The germline CDR1 and CDR2 sequences are KGHSY and FQNENV. The length of the CDR3 is 14 residues. V was clipped by 6 bases and J by 3 bases; unmatched bases: 6. Full variable domain (outside the CDR3, taken from reference TRBV16 and TRBJ1-2): GEEVAQTPKHLVRGEGQKAKLYCAPIKGHSYVFWYQQVLKNEFKFLISFQNENVFDETGMPKERFSAKCLPNSPCSLEIQATKLEDSAVYFCASSAPDRDYGYTFGSGTRLTVV.

This rearrangement joins TRBV3-1 to TRBJ2-5; 12 bases line up with TRBD1. V lost 0 bases and J lost 5; bases outside the gene matches: 4. This CDR3 region has 16 residues. Germline V CDR1 and CDR2: LGHDT, YNNKEL (reference sequence). CDR3 loop: CASSQDGTGGGETQYF. CDR3 coding DNA: TGTGCCAGCAGCCAAGATGGGACAGGGGGCGGCGAGACCCAGTACTTC.

This clonotype was counted many times. This sequence joins TRBV2 and TRBJ2-1, with a weak D call TRBD2 (6 bases). This CDR3 has 14 amino acids. Germline CDR1 is SNHLY and CDR2 is FYNNEI. Trimming stripped 6 bases from V and 4 bases from J, with 13 bases between. The DNA for the CDR3 is TGTGCCAGCAGCCCCGGGACTCTGTACAATGAGCAGTTCTTC. Translating gives CASSPGTLYNEQFF.

The chain couples TRBV29-1 to TRBJ2-1; 7 bases fit TRBD2. The CDR3 totals 15 residues. Trimming removed 5 bases from V and 3 bases from J; junction bases left unmatched: 10. From germline, CDR1 is SQVTM and CDR2 ANQGSEA. The CDR3 DNA sequence: TGCAGCGTTAAACGGGACTACTCCGACTACAATGAGCAGTTCTTC. Translation gives CSVKRDYSDYNEQFF.

V and J are TRBV15 and TRBJ2-7; 8 nucleotides agree with TRBD1. V was pared by 3 bases and J by 3 bases, with 10 bases of the junction left unmatched. The germline V gene has CDR1 LNHNV and CDR2 YYDKDF (reference sequence). This CDR3 contains 16 residues. The CDR3 nucleotides are TGTGCCACCAGCAGGATGGTAACAGGGGGGATCTACGAGCAGTACTTC. It translates to CATSRMVTGGIYEQYF.

In this sample, this clonotype turned up many times. The J gene is TRBJ2-1, the V gene TRBV7-3; the match to TRBD2 covers 8 bases. The CDR3 is made up of 13 amino acids. V gave up 4 bases and J gave up 5 bases; unmatched junction bases: 1. CDR1 is SGHTA and CDR2 is FQGTGA in the germline V gene. The CDR3 nucleotides read TGTGCCAGCAGCTCCGGGAGGGACAATGAGCAGTTCTTC. The encoded protein is CASSSGRDNEQFF. The full variable domain, its missing parts supplied by reference TRBV7-3 and TRBJ2-1, is GAGVSQTPSNKVTEKGKYVELRCDPISGHTALYWYRQSLGQGPEFLIYFQGTGAADDSGLPNDRFFAVRPEGSVSTLKIQRTERGDSAVYLCASSSGRDNEQFFGPGTRLTVL.

This clonotype showed up many times. This chain uses TRBV2 with TRBJ2-7; D is possibly TRBD1 (5 bases). The CDR3 has 15 amino acids. The germline V and J ends were trimmed by 7 bases and 5 bases, with 21 bases remaining between them. Germline V CDR1 and CDR2: SNHLY, FYNNEI. The CDR3 here is CASMGVRTGWNEQYF. The CDR3 nucleotides read TGTGCCAGCATGGGCGTCAGAACAGGATGGAACGAGCAGTACTTC.

There are many counts of this clonotype. This sequence joins TRBV5-1 and TRBJ2-7, with D possibly matching TRBD2 (5 bases). V dropped 5 bases and J dropped 0 bases, with 18 bases sitting between them. The CDR3 contains 16 residues. Looked up from germline, CDR1 is SGHRS and CDR2 is YFSETQ. CDR3 in DNA: TGCGCCAGCAGTCAGTTGGCAGCCGGAGGCTCCTACGAGCAGTACTTC. Translated, it gives CASSQLAAGGSYEQYF.

This clonotype has ten or more counts. The chain recombines TRBV7-6 with TRBJ1-2, with a tentative D call TRBD1 (6 bases). Germline CDR1 is SGHVS and CDR2 is FNYEAQ. CDR3 size: 14 residues. V shed 3 bases and J shed 2 bases, with 10 bases lying between them. The CDR3 coding sequence is TGTGCCAGCAGCTTGGGGACACAAAACTATGGCTACACCTTC. Translating it yields CASSLGTQNYGYTF.

This clonotype was recorded many times. This chain links TRBV4-3 with TRBJ2-3; TRBD2 aligns across 7 bases. Germline-derived CDR1 and CDR2 are LGHNA and YSLEER. This CDR3 has 15 amino acids. The trim removed 0 bases at V and 4 bases at J, leaving 4 bases unmatched. The CDR3: CASSQDERGPDTQYF. For the CDR3, the DNA is TGCGCCAGCAGCCAAGATGAGCGGGGTCCAGATACGCAGTATTTT.

This clonotype has ten or more counts. The rearrangement uses TRBV11-3 and TRBJ2-1, with 11 bases lining up with TRBD2. The germline CDR1 and CDR2 sequences are SGHNT and YENEEA. The CDR3 has 16 residues. Germline trimming cut 2 bases from V and 4 bases from J; bases unmatched to any gene: 4. CDR3 region: CASSLKGTSGYNEQFF. CDR3 DNA: TGTGCCAGCAGCTTAAAGGGGACTAGCGGATACAATGAGCAGTTCTTC. The full variable domain, in which reference TRBV11-3 and TRBJ2-1 provide the parts outside the CDR3, is EAGVVQSPRYKIIEKKQPVAFWCNPISGHNTLYWYLQNLGQGPELLIRYENEEAVDDSQLPKDRFSAERLKGVDSTLKIQPAELGDSAVYLCASSLKGTSGYNEQFFGPGTRLTVL.

This clonotype was counted only a few times. The chain uses TRBV6-6 and TRBJ2-7; the match to TRBD2 covers 15 bases. The V and J ends lost 0 bases and 2 bases, in that order; junction bases with no gene match: 14. Germline assignment: CDR1 MNHNY and CDR2 SVGAGI (reference sequence). The CDR3 consists of 21 residues. CDR3 in DNA: TGTGCCAGCAGTTACTCGAAGGTCAAGGGACTAGCGGGGGGCCAGGCCTACGAGCAGTACTTC. As protein: CASSYSKVKGLAGGQAYEQYF.

The chain links TRBV20-1 to TRBJ1-6; no definite D call. Trimming pared 0 bases from V and 9 bases from J, leaving 15 bases between. This CDR3 is 15 amino acids long. Germline V lookup: CDR1 DFQATT, CDR2 SNEGSKA (reference sequence). CDR3 DNA sequence: TGCAGTGCTAGAGATTTAAAGGGTCGGGCTTCACCCCTCCACTTT. This sequence encodes CSARDLKGRASPLHF.

This clonotype was seen at least ten times. The rearrangement joins TRBV9 to TRBJ1-2, with a tentative D call TRBD1 (5 bases). CDR3 size: 17 residues. Trimming took 4 bases from V and 5 from J, leaving 24 bases between them. Germline assignment: CDR1 SGDLS and CDR2 YYNGEE. The CDR3, as DNA: TGTGCCAGCAGCTTCACCCCCCGGGACTCCGAGGGGTATGGCTACACCTTC. This gives the protein CASSFTPRDSEGYGYTF.

This clonotype occurred many times. The chain recombines TRBV7-8 with TRBJ2-2; D is unclear. The ends were cut back, 2 bases at V and 0 bases at J, with 10 bases in the middle. CDR1 and CDR2 from the germline V gene are SGHVS and FQNEAQ. This CDR3 comprises 16 residues. The chain's CDR3 is CASSLLAGANTGELFF. The CDR3 bases are TGTGCCAGCAGCTTATTAGCTGGGGCGAACACCGGGGAGCTGTTTTTT.